The following is a TCR beta chain sequence with its context. Antigen unknown. MiXCR, run by TCRdb on the reads, gives a single entry per CDR3 protein. Found here are approximately 910,000 distinct CDR3 sequences, roughly a third of them singletons; the top ten hold 13%. V gave up 8 bases and J gave up 0 bases, with 8 bases separating them. The CDR3 totals 13 residues. Per the germline V gene, CDR1 is MNHNS and CDR2 is SASEGT. This entry belongs to a study of T cell repertoires in cytomegalovirus infection. Across the whole study: Newly reported HLA-C-restricted and thoroughly characterized HLA-B-restricted CMV epitopes were employed. Both a matching HLA type and CMV infection were indicated by public TCR beta signatures.

The TCR originated in a human donor in good health (CMV status not recorded). Some clones in this sample may be carry-over from other donors' samples. The material sequenced was cultured CD8+ T cells from PBMCs, taken from culture after CMV antigen stimulation. The chain uses TRBV6-1 and TRBJ2-1; no definite D call. The CDR3 here is CASWMSSYNEQFF. CDR3 sequence (DNA): TGTGCCAGCTGGATGAGCTCCTACAATGAGCAGTTCTTC.